This T cell receptor (beta chain) originates from a study of blood T cell repertoires in COVID-19 (dated by TCRdb to between 2020 and 2021). With respect to the entire study: Collaborator samples came from the United States, Italy and Spain and covered acute and convalescent phases of COVID-19. The prospective study material was composed of cDNA or gDNA derived from T cells, B-cell-depleted T cells, or PBMCs. The sample metadata nearly always contained a de-identified subject ID, COVID-19 status, age in years and sex. A freely available public database, intended as a resource for researchers studying the immune response to SARS-CoV-2, is where the repertoires were released. Deeply sampled blood TCRbeta repertoires from subjects exposed to, actively infected with, or recovered from COVID-19 were included in the dataset. Samples came from the ongoing ImmuneRACE study (first 160 participants) plus 1,254 subjects from 6 global collaborators. Where HLA class I and class II types were available, the types were taken from metadata supplied by the sample provider, not from assay-based typing.

In the prospective study, participants were roughly 18 to 95 years old, resided in 24 geographic areas of the United States, and were enrolled through a virtual design. In the prospective study, participants were assigned to cohorts based on the clinical history participants reported in a screening survey and a study questionnaire. Exposed participants had been in contact with someone with a PCR-confirmed or clinician-diagnosed COVID-19 case within 2 weeks of study entry. Mobile phlebotomists in the prospective study collected whole blood, serum and a nasopharyngeal or oropharyngeal swab from every participant. Prospective study participants could optionally give additional blood draws and questionnaires over an approximately two-month period. Before DNA extraction, prospective study blood samples were shipped either frozen or at room temperature. TCRbeta CDR3 regions were amplified from genomic DNA by means of the immunoSEQ Assay, a bias-controlled multiplex PCR. Under the source paper's analysis protocol: The number of nucleated cells in each sample was estimated from the amplification of reference gene primers within the assay. To quantify the absolute abundance of each unique TCRbeta CDR3 rearrangement, sequence reads were collapsed and filtered. For each sample, productive Simpson clonality was calculated by taking the square root of Simpson's diversity index across productive rearrangements. TCRdb provides this immuneACCESS table in a form limited to in-frame rearrangements. Some clones are lacking; in checked studies, under half of them reflect an unresolved V gene, and why the rest are absent is not known. D and trimming come from the DNA, and the V and J calls and clone size come from that table. The sample records 250,000 or so clones, 80% to 90% of which are singletons. 2.5% to 3.5% of the sample goes to the ten largest clones.

As encoded in the germline V gene, CDR1 is MDHEN while CDR2 is SYDVKM. The CDR3 goes from the cysteine to the phenylalanine over 15 residues. The retained sequence is limited to the CDR3, 45 bases, with the frame set at the first base. The germline ends are 20 bases apart after V is trimmed by 10 bases and J by 4 bases. Beyond this particular receptor, the publication reports: How much clinical and demographic metadata was included differed by source and by participant, and the metadata was provided uncurated.

Of note for this clone: The antigen it recognizes is unknown. No base quality values were provided; no much bigger clone lies one nucleotide off.

The origin of this receptor is a woman aged 35 to 49 who had been exposed to COVID-19. The sequencing sample was made of PBMCs or T cells enriched from blood (not recorded which). Recombination joined TRBV28 with TRBJ2-1, with a tentative D gene TRBD1 over 6 matching bases. The CDR3 corresponds to CATTGGENNYNEQFF. The sequence in DNA is TGTGCCACGACAGGAGGCGAGAATAATTACAATGAGCAGTTCTTC.